This TCR beta chain was identified in a study of blood T cell repertoires in COVID-19. From germline, CDR1 is GTSNPN and CDR2 SVGIG (reference sequence). V was clipped by 0 bases and J by 5 bases; unmatched bases: 3. CDR3 length equals 13 residues. Original processing notes: Estimates of nucleated cell counts were drawn from the amplification of reference gene primers. Assay: immunoSEQ multiplex PCR; the TCRdb copy retains only in-frame clones and omits some. V and J calls and clone size are copied from that table; D and trimming were computed from the DNA. The sample lists tens of thousands of clones; around 85% were seen once.

The sequence was obtained from a human donor with acute or convalescent COVID-19. The donor label of this sample is uncertain. Sequencing input: peripheral blood. The chain carries TRBV30 and TRBJ1-1, with TRBD1 identical over 7 bases. In nucleotides, the CDR3 is TGTGCCTGGAGTGTAGACAGGGCGACTGAAGCTTTCTTT. Its translation: CAWSVDRATEAFF.